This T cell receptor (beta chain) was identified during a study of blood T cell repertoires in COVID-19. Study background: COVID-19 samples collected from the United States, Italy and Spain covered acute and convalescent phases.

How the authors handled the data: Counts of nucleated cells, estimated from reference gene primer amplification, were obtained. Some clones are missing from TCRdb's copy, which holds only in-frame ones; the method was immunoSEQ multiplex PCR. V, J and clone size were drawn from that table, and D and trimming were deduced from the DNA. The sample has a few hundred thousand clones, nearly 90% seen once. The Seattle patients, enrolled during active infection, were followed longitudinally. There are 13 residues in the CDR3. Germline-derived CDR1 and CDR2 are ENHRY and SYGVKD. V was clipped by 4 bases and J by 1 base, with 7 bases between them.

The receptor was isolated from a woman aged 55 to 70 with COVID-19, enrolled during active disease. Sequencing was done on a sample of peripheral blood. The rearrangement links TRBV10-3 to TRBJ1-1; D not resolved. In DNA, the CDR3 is TGTGCCATCAGTGGCCGACAGAACACTGAAGCTTTCTTT. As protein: CAISGRQNTEAFF.